This T cell receptor (beta chain) was obtained from a study of post-analysis software for immune sequencing data. The TCR beta cDNA libraries carried unique molecular identifiers. Input amounts of 1 to 10 million T cells were used. These gave roughly 0.5 million cDNA molecules, so each molecule approximated one T cell. TCRdb re-analysed the PCR reads in MiXCR, keeping a single row per CDR3 protein. Found here are roughly 870,000 distinct CDR3 sequences, around 53% of them singletons; the top ten hold approximately 4.2%. Study-level findings and limits: Elevated frequency relative to controls characterized roughly five TRBV segments in patients, TRBV5-6, TRBV5-1 and TRBV20-1 among them. Controls' normalized Chao1 diversity significantly exceeded that of multiple sclerosis patients.

V was trimmed by 1 base and J by 6 bases, leaving 7 bases between them. In germline, CDR1 is MGHRA, CDR2 YSYEKL. CDR3 size: 13 residues. Concerning this clonotype: Its specificity is unknown.

The specimen was blood. The receptor's source is a girl aged 10-17 years with multiple sclerosis. V gene TRBV4-1 combines with J gene TRBJ2-1, with a possible D match to TRBD1 (6 bases). The CDR3 DNA is TGCGCCAGCAGCCAAGCAGGGGTCAATGAGCAGTTCTTC. Translated, it gives CASSQAGVNEQFF.